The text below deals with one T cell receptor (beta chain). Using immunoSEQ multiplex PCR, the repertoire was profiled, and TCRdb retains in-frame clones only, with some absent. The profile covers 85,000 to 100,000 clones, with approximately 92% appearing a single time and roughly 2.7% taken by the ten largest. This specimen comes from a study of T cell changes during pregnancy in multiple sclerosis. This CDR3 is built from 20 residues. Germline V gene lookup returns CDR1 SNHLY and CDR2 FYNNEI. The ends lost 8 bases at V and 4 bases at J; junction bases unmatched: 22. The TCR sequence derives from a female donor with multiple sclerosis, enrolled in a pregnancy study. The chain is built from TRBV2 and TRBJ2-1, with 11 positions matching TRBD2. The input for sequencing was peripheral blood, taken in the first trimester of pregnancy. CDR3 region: CASERSRLAGGSPNYNEQFF. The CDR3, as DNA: TGTGCCAGCGAGAGGAGCAGGCTAGCGGGAGGTTCCCCAAATTACAATGAGCAGTTCTTC.